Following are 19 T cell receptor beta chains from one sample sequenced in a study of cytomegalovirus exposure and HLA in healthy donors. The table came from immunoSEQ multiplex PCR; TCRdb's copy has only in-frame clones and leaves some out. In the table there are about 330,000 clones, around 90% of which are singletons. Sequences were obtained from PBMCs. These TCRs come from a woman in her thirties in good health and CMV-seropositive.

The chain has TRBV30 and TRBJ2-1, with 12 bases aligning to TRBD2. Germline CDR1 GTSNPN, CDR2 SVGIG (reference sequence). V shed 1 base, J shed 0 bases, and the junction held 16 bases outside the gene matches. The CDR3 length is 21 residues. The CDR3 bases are TGTGCCTGGAGTGCCGCACCGCTAGCGGGGGGGCTCGTGAGCTCCTACAATGAGCAGTTCTTC. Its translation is CAWSAAPLAGGLVSSYNEQFF.

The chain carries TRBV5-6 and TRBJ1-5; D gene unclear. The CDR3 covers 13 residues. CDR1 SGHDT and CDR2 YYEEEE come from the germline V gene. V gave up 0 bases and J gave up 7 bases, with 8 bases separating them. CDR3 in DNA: TGTGCCAGCAGCTTGGGGGGAGGGCAGCCCCAGCATTTT. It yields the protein CASSLGGGQPQHF.

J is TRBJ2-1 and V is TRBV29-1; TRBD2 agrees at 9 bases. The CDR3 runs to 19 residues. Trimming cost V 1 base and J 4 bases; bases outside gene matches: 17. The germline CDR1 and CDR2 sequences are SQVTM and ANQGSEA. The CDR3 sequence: CSVEGQGGSGGPVYNEQFF. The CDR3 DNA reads TGCAGCGTTGAAGGACAGGGAGGGAGCGGGGGGCCAGTATACAATGAGCAGTTCTTC.

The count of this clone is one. CDR3 region: CASSTGQTSTDEQYF. The CDR3, as DNA: TGTGCCAGCAGCACCGGACAGACGTCAACTGACGAGCAGTACTTC. V and J are TRBV7-3 and TRBJ2-7; weak D call: TRBD1 (6 bases). CDR1 is SGHTA and CDR2 is FQGTGA in the germline V gene. The CDR3 consists of 15 residues. V lost 5 bases and J 5 bases, leaving 19 bases between the germline ends.

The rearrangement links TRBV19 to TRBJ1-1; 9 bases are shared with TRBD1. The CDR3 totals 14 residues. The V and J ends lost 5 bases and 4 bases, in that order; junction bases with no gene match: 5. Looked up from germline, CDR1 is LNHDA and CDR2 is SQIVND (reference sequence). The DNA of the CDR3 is TGTGCCAGTAGTTTCGGACAGGGGACCACTGAAGCTTTCTTT. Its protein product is CASSFGQGTTEAFF.

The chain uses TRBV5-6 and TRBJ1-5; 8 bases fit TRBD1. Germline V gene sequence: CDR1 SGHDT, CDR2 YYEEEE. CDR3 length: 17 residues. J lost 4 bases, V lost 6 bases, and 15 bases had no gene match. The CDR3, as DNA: TGTGCCAGCACCTCCCAAAACAGGGGGGGATCAAATCAGCCCCAGCATTTT. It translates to CASTSQNRGGSNQPQHF.

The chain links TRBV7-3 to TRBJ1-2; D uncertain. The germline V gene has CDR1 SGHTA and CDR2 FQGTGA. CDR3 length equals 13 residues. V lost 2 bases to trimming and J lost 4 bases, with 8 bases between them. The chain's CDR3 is CASSLPGFYGYTF. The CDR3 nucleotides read TGTGCCAGCAGCTTACCAGGCTTCTATGGCTACACCTTC.

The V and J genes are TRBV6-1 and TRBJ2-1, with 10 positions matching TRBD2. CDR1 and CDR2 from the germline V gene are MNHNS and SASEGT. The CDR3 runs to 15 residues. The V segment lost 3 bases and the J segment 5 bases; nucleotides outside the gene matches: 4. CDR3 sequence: CASSDRTSGHNEQFF. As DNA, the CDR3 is TGTGCCAGCAGTGACCGGACTAGCGGACACAATGAGCAGTTCTTC.

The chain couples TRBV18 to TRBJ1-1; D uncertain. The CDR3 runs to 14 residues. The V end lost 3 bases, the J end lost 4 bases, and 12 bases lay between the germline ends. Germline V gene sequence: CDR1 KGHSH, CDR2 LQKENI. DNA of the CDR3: TGTGCCAGCTCACCTGACCCAGTAGGCACTGAAGCTTTCTTT. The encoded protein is CASSPDPVGTEAFF.

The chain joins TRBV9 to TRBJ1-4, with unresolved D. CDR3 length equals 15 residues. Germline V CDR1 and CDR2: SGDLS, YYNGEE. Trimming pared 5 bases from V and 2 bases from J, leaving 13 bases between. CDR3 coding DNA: TGTGCCAGCAGTCGAACGGGTGTTACTAATGAAAAACTGTTTTTT. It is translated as CASSRTGVTNEKLFF.

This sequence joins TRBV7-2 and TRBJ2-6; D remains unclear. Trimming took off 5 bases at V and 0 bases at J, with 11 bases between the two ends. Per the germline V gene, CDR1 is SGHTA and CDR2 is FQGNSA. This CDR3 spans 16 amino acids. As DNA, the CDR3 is TGTGCCAGCAGCCCCACCCCGGGCTCTGGGGCCAACGTCCTGACTTTC. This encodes CASSPTPGSGANVLTF.

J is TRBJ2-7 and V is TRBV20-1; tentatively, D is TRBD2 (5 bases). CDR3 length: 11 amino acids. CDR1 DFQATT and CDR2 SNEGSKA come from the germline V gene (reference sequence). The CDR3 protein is CTIPFGNEQYF. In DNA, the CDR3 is TGCACCATACCATTCGGGAACGAGCAGTACTTC.

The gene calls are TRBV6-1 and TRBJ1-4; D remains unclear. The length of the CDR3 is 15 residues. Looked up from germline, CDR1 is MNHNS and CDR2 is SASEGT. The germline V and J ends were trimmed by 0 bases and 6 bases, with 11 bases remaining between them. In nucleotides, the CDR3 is TGTGCCAGCAGTGAAGCGCGATCAAGCCATGAAAAACTGTTTTTT. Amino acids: CASSEARSSHEKLFF.

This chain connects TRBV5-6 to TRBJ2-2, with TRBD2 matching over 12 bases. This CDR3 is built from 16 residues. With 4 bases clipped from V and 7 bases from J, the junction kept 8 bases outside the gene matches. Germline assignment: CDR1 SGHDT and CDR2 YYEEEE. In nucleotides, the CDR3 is TGTGCCAGCAGCCCCCCTAGCGGGGGGGCCTTCGGGGAGCTGTTTTTT. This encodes CASSPPSGGAFGELFF.

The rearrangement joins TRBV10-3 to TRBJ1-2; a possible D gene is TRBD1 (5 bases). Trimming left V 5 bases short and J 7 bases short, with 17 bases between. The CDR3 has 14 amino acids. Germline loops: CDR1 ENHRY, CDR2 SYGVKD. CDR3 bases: TGTGCCATCAGTTCGCGAGAACAGGCCCCTGGCTACACCTTC. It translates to CAISSREQAPGYTF.

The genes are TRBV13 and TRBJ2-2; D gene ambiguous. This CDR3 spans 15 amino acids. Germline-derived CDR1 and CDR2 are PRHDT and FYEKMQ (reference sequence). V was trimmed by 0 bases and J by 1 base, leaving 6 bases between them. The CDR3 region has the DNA TGTGCCAGCAGCTTAGGGACGGGGAACACCGGGGAGCTGTTTTTT. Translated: CASSLGTGNTGELFF.

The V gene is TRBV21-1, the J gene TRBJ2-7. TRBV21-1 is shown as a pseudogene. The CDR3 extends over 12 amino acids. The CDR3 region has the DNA TGTGCCAGCAGCAAAGAGATGAACGAGCAGTACTTC. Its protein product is CASSKEMNEQYF.

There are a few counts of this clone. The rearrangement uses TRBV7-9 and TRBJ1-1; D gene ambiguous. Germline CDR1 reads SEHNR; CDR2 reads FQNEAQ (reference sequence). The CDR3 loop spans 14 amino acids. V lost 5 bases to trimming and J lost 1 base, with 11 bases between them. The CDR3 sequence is CASSPRRTNTEAFF. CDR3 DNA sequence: TGTGCCAGCAGCCCTCGACGGACGAACACTGAAGCTTTCTTT. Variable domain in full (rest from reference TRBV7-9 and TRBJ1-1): DTGVSQNPRHKITKRGQNVTFRCDPISEHNRLYWYRQTLGQGPEFLTYFQNEAQLEKSRLLSDRFSAERPKGSFSTLEIQRTEQGDSAMYLCASSPRRTNTEAFFGQGTRLTVV.

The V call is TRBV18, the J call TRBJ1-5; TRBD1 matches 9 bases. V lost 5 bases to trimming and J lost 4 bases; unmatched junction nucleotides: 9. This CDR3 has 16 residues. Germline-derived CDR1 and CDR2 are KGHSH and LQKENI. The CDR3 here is CASSANRGLRNQPQHF. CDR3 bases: TGTGCCAGCTCAGCAAACAGGGGGCTGCGGAATCAGCCCCAGCATTTT. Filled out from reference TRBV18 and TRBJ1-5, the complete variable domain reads NAGVMQNPRHLVRRRGQEARLRCSPMKGHSHVYWYRQLPEEGLKFMVYLQKENIIDESGMPKERFSAEFPKEGPSILRIQQVVRGDSAAYFCASSANRGLRNQPQHFGDGTRLSIL.